This record looks at one T cell receptor (beta chain) sequence and its context. The clone's antigen remains unknown. No base quality information exists; no much larger clone differs at one position. Whole blood was collected in K2EDTA tubes by collaborating institutions according to the institutions' own protocols. Collaborator samples were shipped for TCRbeta analysis as frozen whole blood, isolated PBMCs, or DNA extracted from either sample type. TCRbeta CDR3 regions were amplified from genomic DNA using the immunoSEQ Assay, a bias-controlled multiplex PCR. On the study's bioinformatics: The number of nucleated cells in each sample was estimated from the amplification of reference gene primers within the assay. To quantify the absolute abundance of each unique TCRbeta CDR3 rearrangement, sequence reads were collapsed and filtered. For each sample, productive Simpson clonality was calculated as the square root of Simpson's diversity index across productive rearrangements. TCRdb carries this immuneACCESS record with in-frame sequences only. Its versions omit some clonotypes, under half of them owing to an unresolved V gene in the studies checked, with the rest unexplained. The DNA was the basis for D and trimming; V, J and clone size are from that table. The sample table contains over 200,000 clones; only one count was recorded for about 90% of them. Jointly, the top ten make up 1.5% to 2% of the sample.

The sample originates from a study of blood T cell repertoires in COVID-19 (dated by TCRdb to 2020 to 2022). In the study overall: Samples covering the acute and convalescent phases of COVID-19 were provided by collaborators in the United States, Italy and Spain. The material from the prospective study consisted of cDNA or gDNA derived from T cells, B-cell-depleted T cells, or PBMCs. The dataset comprised deeply sampled blood TCRbeta repertoires from subjects exposed to, actively infected with, or recovered from COVID-19. The repertoires were released in a freely available public database intended as a resource for research on the immune response to SARS-CoV-2. Samples came from the ongoing ImmuneRACE study (first 160 participants) plus 1,254 subjects from 6 global collaborators. Nearly every sample came with metadata listing a de-identified subject ID, COVID-19 status, age in years and sex. Where available, HLA class I and class II types were obtained from metadata supplied by the sample provider rather than from assay-based typing.

On the study overall, not on this receptor specifically: How much clinical and demographic metadata was included differed by source and by participant, and the metadata was provided uncurated.

The specimen was peripheral blood. This TCR was recovered from a man in his forties with active or convalescent COVID-19.

Here is the DNA: TGTGCCAGCAGCTTAGGACTAGCGGGAGGCTATCAAGAGACCCAGTACTTC. It translates as CASSLGLAGGYQETQYF. The V and J genes are TRBV28 and TRBJ2-5, with 14 bases matching TRBD2. The germline V gene gives CDR1 as MDHEN and CDR2 as SYDVKM. Its CDR3 holds 17 amino acids, cysteine through phenylalanine. The CDR3 DNA has 51 bases and is translated from base 1. V loses 6 bases at its end and J loses 2 bases; junction bases beyond the gene matches: 8.